This passage covers 3 T cell receptor beta chains from one sample sequenced in a study of T-cell memory formation after mild COVID-19. A single record per CDR3 protein comes from TCRdb applying MiXCR to the 5' RACE reads. This table has 40,000 to 60,000 distinct CDR3 sequences, 10% to 15% appearing once. The sample taken for sequencing was PBMCs or a T cell subset sorted from them (not recorded which). These receptor sequences come from a man younger than 30 who had mild COVID-19 (a few samples of this study predate the infection). Cell type and time point are not known.

This clonotype has just a few counts. This rearrangement joins TRBV12-3 or TRBV12-4 to TRBJ1-5; the D is unclear. This CDR3 comprises 14 residues. V lost 5 bases and J 2 bases, leaving 10 bases between the germline ends. The CDR3 DNA follows: TGTGCCAGCAGTGACACAGCAGGCAATCAGCCCCAGCATTTT. It encodes CASSDTAGNQPQHF.

The table lists this clonotype with a few counts. The genes are TRBV20-1 and TRBJ2-3, with 8 bases aligning to TRBD2. Germline V lookup: CDR1 DFQATT, CDR2 SNEGSKA (reference sequence). The CDR3 extends over 15 amino acids. In DNA form, the CDR3 reads TGCAGCCTCCTCCGGGGGGGTATGGGCACAGATACGCAGTATTTT. Its translation is CSLLRGGMGTDTQYF.

CDR3 amino acids: CASRSGSETQYF. For the CDR3, the DNA is TGTGCCAGCAGGTCGGGCTCGGAGACCCAGTACTTC. J is TRBJ2-5 and V is TRBV7-3; D remains unclear. CDR1 is SGHTA, CDR2 FQGTGA, per germline. V was pared by 6 bases and J by 5 bases, with 10 bases between. This CDR3 is 12 amino acids long.